This T cell receptor (beta chain) stems from a study of blood T cell repertoires in COVID-19. Profiling relied on immunoSEQ multiplex PCR, and the TCRdb table lists in-frame clones only, not all of them. The sample lists fewer than 500,000 clones, approximately 88% occurring once. Donors were grouped by their self-reported clinical history. V gave up 0 bases and J gave up 0 bases, with 13 bases separating them. The CDR3 is made up of 17 amino acids. The germline CDR1 and CDR2 sequences are SGHRS and YFSETQ. The sequenced material came from PBMCs or T cells enriched from blood (not recorded which). This sequence originates from a woman under 40 with acute COVID-19. The chain employs TRBV5-1 and TRBJ2-1; a weak D match, TRBD1 (5 bases). The CDR3 loop reads CASSLEPRQSSYNEQFF. The CDR3 DNA reads as TGCGCCAGCAGCTTGGAACCGCGACAGAGCTCCTACAATGAGCAGTTCTTC.